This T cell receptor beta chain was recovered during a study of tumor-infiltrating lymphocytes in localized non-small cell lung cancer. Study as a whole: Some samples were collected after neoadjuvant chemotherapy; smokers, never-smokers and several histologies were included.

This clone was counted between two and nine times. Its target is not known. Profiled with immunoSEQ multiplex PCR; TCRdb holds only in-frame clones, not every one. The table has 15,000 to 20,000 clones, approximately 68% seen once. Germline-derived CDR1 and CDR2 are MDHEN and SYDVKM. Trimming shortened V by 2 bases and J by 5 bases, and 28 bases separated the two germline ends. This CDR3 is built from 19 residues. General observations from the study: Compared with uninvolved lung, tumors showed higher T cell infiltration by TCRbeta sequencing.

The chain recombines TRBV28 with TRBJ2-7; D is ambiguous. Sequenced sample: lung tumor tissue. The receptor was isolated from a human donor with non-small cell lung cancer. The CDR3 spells CASSLPYLRAGSGLDEQYF. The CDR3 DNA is TGTGCCAGCAGTTTACCCTATCTCCGGGCCGGCAGTGGGCTGGACGAGCAGTACTTC.